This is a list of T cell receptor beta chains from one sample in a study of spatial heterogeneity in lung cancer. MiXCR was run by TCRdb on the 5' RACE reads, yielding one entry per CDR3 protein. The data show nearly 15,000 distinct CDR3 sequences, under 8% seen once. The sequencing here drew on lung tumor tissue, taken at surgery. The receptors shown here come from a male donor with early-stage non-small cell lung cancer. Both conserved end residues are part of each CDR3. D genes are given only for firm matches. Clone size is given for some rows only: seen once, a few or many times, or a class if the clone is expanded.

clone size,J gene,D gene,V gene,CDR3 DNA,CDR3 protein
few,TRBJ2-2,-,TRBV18,TGTGCCAGCTCGCAGATGAATGCGAACACCGGGGAGCTGTTTTTT,CASSQMNANTGELFF
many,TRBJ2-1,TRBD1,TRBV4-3,TGCGCCAGCAGTTCGGGACAGGGCTCCTACAATGAGCAGTTCTTC,CASSSGQGSYNEQFF
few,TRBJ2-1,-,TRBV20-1,TGCAGTGCCCAAACAGAGGGGTACAATGAGCAGTTCTTC,CSAQTEGYNEQFF
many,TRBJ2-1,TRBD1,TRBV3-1,TGTGCCAGCAGCCTAGGACAGGGGCTCGGGGCGTTCTTC,CASSLGQGLGAFF
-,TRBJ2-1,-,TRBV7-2,TGTGCCAGCAGCTTGGGACCGGACAATGAGCAGTTCTTC,CASSLGPDNEQFF
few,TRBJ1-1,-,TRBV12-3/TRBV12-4,TGTGCCAGCATCCTTGGGGGGGGACTCACTGAAGCTTTCTTT,CASILGGGLTEAFF
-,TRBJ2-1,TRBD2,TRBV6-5,TGTGCCAGCGGGTGGACTAGCGGGGCGCCTGAGCAGTTCTTC,CASGWTSGAPEQFF
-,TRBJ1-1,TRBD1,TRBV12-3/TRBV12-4,TGTGCCAGCAAAAGGACAGGGGACCCTTTAAACACTGAAGCTTTCTTT,CASKRTGDPLNTEAFF
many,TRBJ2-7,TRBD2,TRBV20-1,TGCAGTGCTAGTGTGTCTAGCGGGGCAACCTACGAGCAGTACTTC,CSASVSSGATYEQYF
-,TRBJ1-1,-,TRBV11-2,TGTGCCAGCACCCCTTTTAACACTGAAGCTTTCTTT,CASTPFNTEAFF
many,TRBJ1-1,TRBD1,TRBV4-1,TGCGCCAGCAGCCAACGACAGGGTCAGGGGAACACTGAAGCTTTCTTT,CASSQRQGQGNTEAFF
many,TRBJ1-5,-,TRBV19,TGTGCCAGTACTGCAGCAGGGAAGGGCCAGCCCCAGCATTTT,CASTAAGKGQPQHF
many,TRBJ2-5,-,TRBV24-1,TGTGCCACCAGTGAAGGAGGGACGGACAAAGAGACCCAGTACTTC,CATSEGGTDKETQYF
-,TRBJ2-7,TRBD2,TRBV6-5,TGTGCCAGCAGGCGACTCGGCGGGCTCGGCCCCGGGGGGTACGAGCAGTACTTC,CASRRLGGLGPGGYEQYF
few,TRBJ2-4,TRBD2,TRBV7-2,TGTGCCAGCAGCGGGGGCGGGGGGGTCAAAAACATTCAGTACTTC,CASSGGGGVKNIQYF
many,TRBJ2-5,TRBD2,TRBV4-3,TGCGCCAGCAGCCAACATGGACTAGAGGAAGAGACCCAGTACTTC,CASSQHGLEEETQYF
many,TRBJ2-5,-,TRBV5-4,TGTGCCAGCAGCTTGTTGGGGACGAGAATAGAGACCCAGTACTTC,CASSLLGTRIETQYF
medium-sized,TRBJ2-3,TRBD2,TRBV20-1,TGCAGTGCTAGACCGAGCGGGAGGTTCTCAGATACGCAGTATTTT,CSARPSGRFSDTQYF
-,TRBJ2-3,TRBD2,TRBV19,TGTGCCAGTACCCTCGGGACTAAAGCCACAGATACGCAGTATTTT,CASTLGTKATDTQYF
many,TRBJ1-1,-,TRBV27,TGTGCCAGCAGCTTCCGGGCCTCCAGTAGCACTGAAGCTTTCTTT,CASSFRASSSTEAFF
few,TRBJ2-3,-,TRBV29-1,TGCAGCGCGGGCCGTCGTGATACGCAGTATTTT,CSAGRRDTQYF
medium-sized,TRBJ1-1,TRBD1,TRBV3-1,TGTGCCAGCAGCCCTCGAATTACAGGGGACACTGAAGCTTTCTTT,CASSPRITGDTEAFF
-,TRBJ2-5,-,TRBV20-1,TGCAGTGCTAGTTCCCCCTCACAAGAGACCCAGTACTTC,CSASSPSQETQYF
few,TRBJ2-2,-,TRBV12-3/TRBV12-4,TGTGCCAGCAGTTCAAATGCTGGGGCCGGGGAGCTGTTTTTT,CASSSNAGAGELFF
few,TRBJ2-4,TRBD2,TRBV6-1,TGTGCCAGCAGTTGGCTAGCGGGAGAGTGGGAAAACATTCAGTACTTC,CASSWLAGEWENIQYF
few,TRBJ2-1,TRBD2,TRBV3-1,TGTGCCAGCAGCCAAGTGGGGACTAGGAGGGTCTTC,CASSQVGTRRVF
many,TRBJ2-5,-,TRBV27,TGTGCCAGCAGTCCCATAGGTTACCAAGAGACCCAGTACTTC,CASSPIGYQETQYF
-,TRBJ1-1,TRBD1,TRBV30,TGTGCCTGGAGTGTAGGGGGCGTGAACACTGAAGCTTTCTTT,CAWSVGGVNTEAFF
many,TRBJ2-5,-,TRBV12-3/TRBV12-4,TGTGCCAGCAGTTTAGCCGTGACCCAAGAGACCCAGTACTTC,CASSLAVTQETQYF
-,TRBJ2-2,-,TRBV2,TGTGCCAGCAGTGCGGCTGGCGGGACTGTTAGGACCGGGGAGCTGTTTTTT,CASSAAGGTVRTGELFF
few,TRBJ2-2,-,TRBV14,TGTGCCAGCAGCCAATTTTTGAACACCGGGGAGCTGTTTTTT,CASSQFLNTGELFF